Each of the 8 T cell receptor beta chains below was sequenced from the same sample in a study of T cells in Graves' hyperthyroidism and ophthalmopathy. The source material, RNA transcripts, was used to amplify TCR beta CDR3 regions. TCR CDR3 regions were first amplified by RT-PCR with HTBI primers. Each CDR3 protein is one row after TCRdb ran MiXCR on the multiplex PCR reads. Of under 350,000 distinct CDR3 sequences listed, roughly 15% are singletons. The specimen sequenced was blood. The receptors were gathered from a woman aged 40 to 55 with Graves' hyperthyroidism.

This clonotype was picked up many times. V usage is TRBV6-4 and J usage is TRBJ2-1; TRBD2 matches 9 bases. The CDR3 is 15 amino acids. Germline V lookup: CDR1 MRHNA, CDR2 SNTAGT. The ends lost 2 bases at V and 5 bases at J; junction bases unmatched: 4. CDR3 coding DNA: TGTGCCAGCAGTGACGGAGCGGGGGGAAACAATGAGCAGTTCTTC. Its translation is CASSDGAGGNNEQFF.

Many counts were recorded for this clonotype. The chain links TRBV3-1 to TRBJ2-5, with TRBD2 as a possible D gene (5 bases). V lost 2 bases and J 5 bases, leaving 15 bases between the germline ends. The CDR3 spans 15 residues. Germline CDR1 reads LGHDT; CDR2 reads YNNKEL (reference sequence). The CDR3 DNA reads TGTGCCAGCAGCCAACTCGTGGGAGTCCAGGAGACCCAGTACTTC. Translated, it gives CASSQLVGVQETQYF.

This clonotype was observed many times. This chain joins TRBV24-1 and TRBJ2-7; 7 nucleotides line up with TRBD1. Unmatched junction bases numbered 2, after V lost 4 bases and J lost 6 bases. The CDR3 has 12 residues. Germline lookup yields CDR1 KGHDR and CDR2 SFDVKD. The CDR3 region is CATSDHRGEQYF. CDR3 DNA: TGTGCCACCAGTGACCACAGGGGCGAGCAGTACTTC.

This clonotype was picked up many times. The chain recombines TRBV3-1 with TRBJ1-1; D perhaps matches TRBD1 (5 bases). The germline V gene encodes CDR1 LGHDT and CDR2 YNNKEL (reference sequence). The CDR3 is 15 residues long. The V end lost 3 bases, the J end lost 3 bases, and 14 bases lay between the germline ends. CDR3 DNA sequence: TGTGCCAGCAGCCAGGGAGTGGCGGGGGACACTGAAGCTTTCTTT. Protein sequence: CASSQGVAGDTEAFF.

The V call is TRBV2, the J call TRBJ2-1; 9 nucleotides line up with TRBD1. The germline CDR1 and CDR2 sequences are SNHLY and FYNNEI. Losses at the gene ends were 3 bases for V and 6 bases for J; bases not matched to a gene: 9. This CDR3 comprises 16 residues. The CDR3 reads CASSDWRTGVANEQFF. In DNA, the CDR3 is TGTGCCAGCAGTGATTGGAGGACAGGGGTTGCCAATGAGCAGTTCTTC.

This clonotype has ten or more counts. The chain combines TRBV6-1 with TRBJ1-5; 8 positions agree with TRBD1. The CDR3 runs to 16 residues. In germline, CDR1 is MNHNS, CDR2 SASEGT. V lost 7 bases, J lost 1 base, and 9 bases stayed unmatched. CDR3 in DNA: TGTGCCAGCACCGGACAGGGCGTTTCAAGCAATCAGCCCCAGCATTTT. Protein: CASTGQGVSSNQPQHF.

The J gene is TRBJ1-5, the V gene TRBV20-1; D is undetermined. The CDR3 is 15 residues long. Germline V CDR1 and CDR2: DFQATT, SNEGSKA (reference sequence). The V end lost 4 bases, the J end lost 2 bases, and 15 bases lay between the germline ends. The CDR3 coding sequence is TGCAGTGCTAAAGACGTCCCCTCGGGCAATCAGCCCCAGCATTTT. Its translation is CSAKDVPSGNQPQHF.

This clonotype was observed many times. V and J are TRBV6-1 and TRBJ1-3; D might be TRBD1 (5 bases). The CDR3 has 15 residues. Trimming removed 11 bases at V and 0 bases at J, with 17 bases between. The germline CDR1 and CDR2 sequences are MNHNS and SASEGT. The CDR3 loop is CAGSGPRASGNTIYF. CDR3 DNA sequence: TGTGCCGGGTCAGGGCCGAGGGCCTCTGGAAACACCATATATTTT.